This TCR beta chain was found in a study of T-cell memory formation after mild COVID-19. Study conclusions and caveats: From day 15 to 85, contracting clones were balanced between CD4 and CD8, whereas later expanders leaned toward CD4+.

5'RACE, which relied on constant-segment primers, yielded TCR alpha and TCR beta cDNA libraries carrying sample barcodes and UMIs. A single record per CDR3 protein comes from TCRdb applying MiXCR to the 5' RACE reads. The table lists roughly 200,000 distinct CDR3 sequences, 16% of them singletons. On this clonotype itself: The target antigen is unknown.

This CDR3 has 14 amino acids. Trimming left V 2 bases short and J 1 base short, with 12 bases between. The germline CDR1 and CDR2 sequences are DFQATT and SNEGSKA (reference sequence). The sample was PBMCs or a T cell subset sorted from them (not recorded which). The chain is built from TRBV20-1 and TRBJ2-7, with a tentative D call TRBD1 (5 bases). This TCR was recovered from an adult woman who had mild COVID-19 (a few samples of this study predate the infection). Cell type and time point are not known. The DNA of the CDR3 is TGCAGTGCTAGAAGGCAGGGAAGGTCCTACGAGCAGTACTTC. Encoded protein: CSARRQGRSYEQYF.